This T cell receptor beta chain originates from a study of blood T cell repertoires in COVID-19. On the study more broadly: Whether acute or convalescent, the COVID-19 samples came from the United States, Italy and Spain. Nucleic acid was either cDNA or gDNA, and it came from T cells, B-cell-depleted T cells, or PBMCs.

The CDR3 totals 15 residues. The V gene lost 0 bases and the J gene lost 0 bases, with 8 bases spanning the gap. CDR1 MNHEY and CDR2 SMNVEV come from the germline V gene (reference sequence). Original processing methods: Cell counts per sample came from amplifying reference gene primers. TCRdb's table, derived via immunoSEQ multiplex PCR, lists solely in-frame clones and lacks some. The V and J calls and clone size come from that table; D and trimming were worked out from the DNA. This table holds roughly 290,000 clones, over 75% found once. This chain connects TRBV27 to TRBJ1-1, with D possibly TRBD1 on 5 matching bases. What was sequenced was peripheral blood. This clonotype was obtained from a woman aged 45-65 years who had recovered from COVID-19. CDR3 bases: TGTGCCAGCAGTTTATCGGGACTGGTGAACACTGAAGCTTTCTTT. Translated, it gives CASSLSGLVNTEAFF.